This entry features one T cell receptor (beta chain) sequence. The data originate from a study of cytomegalovirus exposure and HLA in healthy donors. Study in general: Some 80 million unique TCRs from HLA-typed donors were held in an early data release.

The PCR was carried out with 60 Vbeta primers and 13 Jbeta primers. The method was immunoSEQ multiplex PCR; TCRdb's version includes in-frame clones alone and lacks a portion of them. The profile covers over 150,000 clones, with around four fifths appearing a single time and more than 1% taken by the ten largest. Unmatched junction bases numbered 8, after V lost 2 bases and J lost 5 bases. This CDR3 contains 16 residues. Germline assignment: CDR1 MGHRA and CDR2 YSYEKL. This TCR derives from a boy aged 2-15 years in good health and CMV-seronegative. This chain joins TRBV4-1 and TRBJ1-1, with 10 bases fitting TRBD1. The specimen sequenced was PBMCs. In DNA, the CDR3 is TGCGCCAGCAGCCAATACTCCGACAGGGGGCTTACTGAAGCTTTCTTT. Translating it yields CASSQYSDRGLTEAFF.